Sequencing of this TCR beta chain was carried out in a study of T-cell memory formation after mild COVID-19. At the level of the study: Clustering of TCRs was largely donor specific. Study conclusions and caveats: For contracting clones, CD4+ ones sat mainly in CM and EM, CD8+ in EMRA. Researchers could not confirm that second-wave clones peaking on day 37 targeted SARS-CoV-2.

In the case of this clonotype: Its antigen is unknown.

It was 5'RACE with constant-segment primers that produced the TCR alpha and TCR beta cDNA libraries, which carried sample barcodes and UMIs. TCRdb reprocessed the 5' RACE reads with MiXCR, giving one entry per CDR3 protein. The sample lists a few hundred thousand distinct CDR3 sequences; about 15% were seen once. The CDR3 is made up of 13 amino acids. The V and J ends lost 4 bases and 6 bases respectively, with 10 bases between them. The receptor was derived from a man aged 18-30 years who had mild COVID-19 (a few samples of this study predate the infection). Cell type and time point are not known. The chain carries TRBV23-1 and TRBJ1-5, with D hard to call. TRBV23-1 is noted as an ORF with a role that remains uncertain. The specimen sequenced was PBMCs or a T cell subset sorted from them (not recorded which). CDR3 sequence (DNA): TGCGCCAGCAGTCCCGCACTCCCTCAGCCCCAGCATTTT. Its protein is CASSPALPQPQHF.